This TCR beta chain appears in the sequencing data of a study of cytomegalovirus exposure and HLA in healthy donors. Whole-study context: Of all 400 or so donors who were genotyped, under 90% belonged to the Caucasian-associated ancestry cluster.

The PCR used 60 Vbeta and 13 Jbeta primers. Some clones are missing from TCRdb's copy, which holds only in-frame ones; the method was immunoSEQ multiplex PCR. In the table there are around 140,000 clones, roughly 79% of which are singletons. Participants comprised healthy donors of bone marrow. V shed 3 bases and J shed 7 bases, with 15 bases lying between them. The germline gives CDR1 LNHDA, CDR2 SQIVND (reference sequence). This CDR3 is built from 14 residues. This TCR came from a woman between 40 and 55 years old in good health and CMV-seronegative. This sequence joins TRBV19 and TRBJ1-1; D is possibly TRBD1 (6 bases). Sequenced sample: PBMCs. DNA of the CDR3: TGTGCCAGTAGTATGAACAGGGAAGGCAGTGAAGCTTTCTTT. Translation gives CASSMNREGSEAFF.